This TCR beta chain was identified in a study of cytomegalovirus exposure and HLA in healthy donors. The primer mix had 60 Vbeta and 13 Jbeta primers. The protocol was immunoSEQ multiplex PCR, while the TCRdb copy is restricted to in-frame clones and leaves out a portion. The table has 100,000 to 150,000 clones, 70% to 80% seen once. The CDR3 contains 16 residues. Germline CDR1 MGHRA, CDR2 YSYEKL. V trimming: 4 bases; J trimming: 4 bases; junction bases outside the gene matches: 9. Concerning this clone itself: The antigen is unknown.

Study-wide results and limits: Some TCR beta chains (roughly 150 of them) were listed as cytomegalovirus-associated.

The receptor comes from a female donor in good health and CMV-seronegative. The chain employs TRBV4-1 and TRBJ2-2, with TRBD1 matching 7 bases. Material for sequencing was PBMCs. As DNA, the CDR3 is TGCGCCAGCAGCCTATATCCGGGACAGCTCACCGGGGAGCTGTTTTTT. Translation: CASSLYPGQLTGELFF.